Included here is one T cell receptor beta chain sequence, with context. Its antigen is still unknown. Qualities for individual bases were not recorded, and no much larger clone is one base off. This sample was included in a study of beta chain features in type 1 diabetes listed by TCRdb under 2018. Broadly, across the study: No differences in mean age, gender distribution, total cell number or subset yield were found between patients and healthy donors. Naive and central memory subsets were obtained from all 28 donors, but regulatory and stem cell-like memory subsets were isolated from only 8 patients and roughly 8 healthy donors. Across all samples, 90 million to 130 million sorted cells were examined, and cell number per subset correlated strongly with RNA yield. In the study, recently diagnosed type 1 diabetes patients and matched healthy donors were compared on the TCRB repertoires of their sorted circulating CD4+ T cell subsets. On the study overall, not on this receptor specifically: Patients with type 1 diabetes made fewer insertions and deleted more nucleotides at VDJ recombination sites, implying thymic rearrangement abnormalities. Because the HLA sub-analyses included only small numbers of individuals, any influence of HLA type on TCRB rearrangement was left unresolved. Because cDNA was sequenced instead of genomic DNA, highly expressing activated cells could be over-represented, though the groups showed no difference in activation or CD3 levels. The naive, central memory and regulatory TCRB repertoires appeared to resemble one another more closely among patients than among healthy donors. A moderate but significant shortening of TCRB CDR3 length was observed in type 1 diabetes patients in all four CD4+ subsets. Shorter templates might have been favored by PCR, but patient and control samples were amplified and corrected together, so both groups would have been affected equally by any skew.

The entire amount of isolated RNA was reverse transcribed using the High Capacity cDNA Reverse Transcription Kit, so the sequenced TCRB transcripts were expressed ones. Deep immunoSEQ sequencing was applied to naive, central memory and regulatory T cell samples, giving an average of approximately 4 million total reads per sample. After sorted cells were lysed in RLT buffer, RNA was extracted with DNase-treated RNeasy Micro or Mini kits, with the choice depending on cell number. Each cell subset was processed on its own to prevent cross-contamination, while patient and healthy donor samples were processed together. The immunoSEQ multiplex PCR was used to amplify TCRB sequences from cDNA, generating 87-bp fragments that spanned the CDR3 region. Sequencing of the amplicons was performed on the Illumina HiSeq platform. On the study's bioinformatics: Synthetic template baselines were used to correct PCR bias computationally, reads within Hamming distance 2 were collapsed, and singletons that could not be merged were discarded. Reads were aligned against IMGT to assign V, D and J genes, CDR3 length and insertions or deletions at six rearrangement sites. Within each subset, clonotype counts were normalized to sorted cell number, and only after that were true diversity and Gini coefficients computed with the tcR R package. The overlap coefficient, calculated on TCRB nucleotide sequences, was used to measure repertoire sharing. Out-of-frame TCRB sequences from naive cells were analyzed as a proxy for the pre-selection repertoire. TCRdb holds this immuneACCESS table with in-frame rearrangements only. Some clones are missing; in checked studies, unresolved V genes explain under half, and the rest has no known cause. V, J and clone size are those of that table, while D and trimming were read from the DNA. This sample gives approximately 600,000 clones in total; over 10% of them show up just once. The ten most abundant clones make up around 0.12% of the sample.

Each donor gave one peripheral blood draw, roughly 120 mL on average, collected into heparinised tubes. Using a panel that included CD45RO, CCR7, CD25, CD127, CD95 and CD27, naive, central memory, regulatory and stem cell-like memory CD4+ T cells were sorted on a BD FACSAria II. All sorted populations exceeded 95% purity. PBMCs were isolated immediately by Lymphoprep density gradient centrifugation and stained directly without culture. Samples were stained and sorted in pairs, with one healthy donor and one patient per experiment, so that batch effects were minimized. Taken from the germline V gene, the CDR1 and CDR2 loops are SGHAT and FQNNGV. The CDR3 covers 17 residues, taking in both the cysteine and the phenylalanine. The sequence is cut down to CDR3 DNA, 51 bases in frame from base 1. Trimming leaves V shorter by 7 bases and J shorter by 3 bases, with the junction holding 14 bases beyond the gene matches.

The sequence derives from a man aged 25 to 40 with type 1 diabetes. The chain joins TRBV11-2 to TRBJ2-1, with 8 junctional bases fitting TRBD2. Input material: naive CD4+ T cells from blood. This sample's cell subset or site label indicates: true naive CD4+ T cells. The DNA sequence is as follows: TGTGCCAGCACCCCTTCCCTTGGGCGGGGGGACTACAATGAGCAGTTCTTC. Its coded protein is CASTPSLGRGDYNEQFF.